These 11 T cell receptor beta chains share one sample of origin, sequenced in a study of control samples from healthy donors and cancer patients. Some clones are missing from TCRdb's copy, which holds only in-frame ones; the method was immunoSEQ multiplex PCR. The repertoire holds about 180,000 clones, with approximately 92% as singletons. Sequencing used blood. Every receptor here comes from a man aged 25 to 40 in good health.

The chain has TRBV28 and TRBJ1-3; the D gene is possibly TRBD1 (5 bases). Germline V gene data show CDR1 as MDHEN and CDR2 as SYDVKM. Trimming stripped 3 bases from V and 0 bases from J, with 9 bases between. This CDR3 contains 15 residues. CDR3 coding DNA: TGTGCCAGCAGTTTGGGACGTGCCTCTGGAAACACCATATATTTT. Translating it yields CASSLGRASGNTIYF.

The chain joins TRBV3-1 (or the pseudogene TRBV3-2) to TRBJ2-1, with unresolved D. Germline V gives CDR1 LGHDT, CDR2 YNNKEL (reference sequence). The CDR3 totals 15 residues. The ends were cut back, 1 base at V and 0 bases at J, with 7 bases in the middle. The CDR3 region is CASSQVASSYNEQFF. The CDR3 coding sequence is TGTGCCAGCAGCCAAGTGGCAAGCTCCTACAATGAGCAGTTCTTC.

The rearrangement joins TRBV7-2 to TRBJ2-7, with TRBD1 matching over 11 bases. The germline CDR1 and CDR2 sequences are SGHTA and FQGNSA. Trimming at V came to 5 bases and at J to 6 bases, leaving 6 bases not matched to a gene. This CDR3 is built from 14 residues. This CDR3 reads CASSVGTGGIEQYF. The DNA for the CDR3 is TGTGCCAGCAGCGTCGGGACAGGGGGTATCGAGCAGTACTTC.

CDR3 amino acids: CASSVDRGQGINSPLHF. The DNA of the CDR3 is TGTGCCAGCAGCGTAGATAGGGGACAGGGAATCAACTCACCCCTCCACTTT. The gene calls are TRBV9 and TRBJ1-6, with 9 bases identical to TRBD1. Germline V gene data show CDR1 as SGDLS and CDR2 as YYNGEE. Germline trimming cut 0 bases from V and 10 bases from J; bases unmatched to any gene: 11. CDR3 length: 17 residues. Looking up the rest from reference TRBV9 and TRBJ1-6 gives the full variable domain: DSGVTQTPKHLITATGQRVTLRCSPRSGDLSVYWYQQSLDQGLQFLIQYYNGEERAKGNILERFSAQQFPDLHSELNLSSLELGDSALYFCASSVDRGQGINSPLHFGNGTRLTVT.

V usage is TRBV5-4 and J usage is TRBJ2-2; D is unresolved. Trimming pared 2 bases from V and 1 base from J, leaving 6 bases between. CDR3 length: 14 amino acids. From germline, CDR1 is SGHNT and CDR2 YYREEE (reference sequence). The CDR3 coding sequence is TGTGCCAGCAGCTTTGGTCAGAACACCGGGGAGCTGTTTTTT. Amino acid sequence: CASSFGQNTGELFF. The full variable domain, its missing parts supplied by reference TRBV5-4 and TRBJ2-2, is ETGVTQSPTHLIKTRGQQVTLRCSSQSGHNTVSWYQQALGQGPQFIFQYYREEENGRGNFPPRFSGLQFPNYSSELNVNALELDDSALYLCASSFGQNTGELFFGEGSRLTVL.

The chain employs TRBV5-6 and TRBJ2-5, with 8 positions matching TRBD1. Germline CDR1 reads SGHDT; CDR2 reads YYEEEE. After removal of 0 bases from V and 5 bases from J, the junction contained 6 bases not matched to a gene. The CDR3 loop spans 15 amino acids. Here the CDR3 DNA reads TGTGCCAGCAGCTTGGGGACAGGGCGGACGGAGACCCAGTACTTC. It codes for CASSLGTGRTETQYF.

The chain combines TRBV9 with TRBJ1-1; D call uncertain. The V gene lost 3 bases and the J gene lost 3 bases, with 15 bases spanning the gap. Per germline, CDR1 SGDLS and CDR2 YYNGEE. The CDR3 sequence is 15 residues long. CDR3 amino acids: CASSARPQGDTEAFF. The CDR3 DNA reads as TGTGCCAGCAGCGCGAGACCGCAAGGAGACACTGAAGCTTTCTTT.

The rearrangement joins TRBV11-2 to TRBJ2-7; 9 bases match TRBD2. Germline loops: CDR1 SGHAT, CDR2 FQNNGV. J gave up 7 bases and V 2 bases, and 12 bases lay outside the gene matches. CDR3 size: 16 residues. The DNA of the CDR3 is TGTGCCAGCAGCTTATGGGTAGCGGGAGTAGGCGATGAGCAGTACTTC. Its translation: CASSLWVAGVGDEQYF.

The chain links TRBV5-1 to TRBJ1-2; TRBD1 might be the D (5 bases). The CDR3 runs to 12 residues. V was cut by 4 bases and J by 4 bases, with 8 bases left in between. Per germline, CDR1 SGHRS and CDR2 YFSETQ. CDR3 loop: CASSPGSYGYTF. CDR3 bases: TGCGCCAGCAGCCCAGGGAGCTATGGCTACACCTTC.

This chain joins TRBV5-1 and TRBJ1-6; D not resolved. Germline lookup yields CDR1 SGHRS and CDR2 YFSETQ. CDR3 size: 17 residues. Trimming left V 0 bases short and J 2 bases short, with 12 bases between. CDR3: CASSLGADNPYNSPLHF. The CDR3 nucleotides read TGCGCCAGCAGCTTGGGAGCAGACAATCCCTATAATTCACCCCTCCACTTT. Based on the CDR3 plus reference TRBV5-1 and TRBJ1-6, the full variable domain is KAGVTQTPRYLIKTRGQQVTLSCSPISGHRSVSWYQQTPGQGLQFLFEYFSETQRNKGNFPGRFSGRQFSNSRSEMNVSTLELGDSALYLCASSLGADNPYNSPLHFGNGTRLTVT.

This chain's CDR3 is CASSSSDVLPQHF. The CDR3 coding sequence is TGTGCCAGCAGTTCCTCCGACGTGCTACCCCAGCATTTT. The chain uses TRBV12-3 or TRBV12-4 and TRBJ1-5; D remains unclear. V dropped 4 bases and J dropped 10 bases, with 14 bases sitting between them. CDR3 length: 13 amino acids.